Sequencing of this TCR beta chain was carried out in a study of cytomegalovirus exposure and HLA in healthy donors. The study, taken as a whole, reports: Most TCR sequences showed up rarely, but some public TCRs showed up in many donors. Using the classifier, cytomegalovirus status was reportedly diagnosed with high specificity and sensitivity.

Sequenced by immunoSEQ multiplex PCR; TCRdb stores in-frame clones only, minus some. The repertoire consists of some 150,000 clones, with around nine tenths occurring once and the leading ten covering just under 3%. This clone was seen more than once but under ten times. As yet, its antigen is unknown. Germline V gene lookup returns CDR1 SEHNR and CDR2 FQNEAQ (reference sequence). The CDR3 totals 14 residues. With 4 bases clipped from V and 3 bases from J, the junction kept 5 bases outside the gene matches. The source material was PBMCs. V usage is TRBV7-9 and J usage is TRBJ2-5; 7 bases align to TRBD1. This clonotype originated in a man aged 18 to 30 in good health and CMV-seronegative. CDR3 bases: TGTGCCAGCAGCTATGTTGACAGGGAAGAGACCCAGTACTTC. Translation gives CASSYVDREETQYF.